This note documents a single TCR beta chain sequence. What it recognizes is unknown. Brentuximab vedotin exposure varied, and every patient relapsed after autologous stem cell transplantation. The CDR3 runs 16 residues. Germline V gene lookup returns CDR1 SGHRS and CDR2 YFSETQ. With V trimmed by 0 bases and J by 7 bases, 8 bases remained unmatched. This specimen comes from a study of PD-1 blockade in classical Hodgkin lymphoma. Study findings and constraints: Newly diagnosed patients reportedly trailed healthy donors in baseline TCR diversity.

Produced via immunoSEQ multiplex PCR; TCRdb's table is partial and in-frame only. The repertoire has 90,000 to 100,000 clones, about 91% of them found once; the top ten carry around 10%. This rearrangement joins TRBV5-1 to TRBJ1-4; TRBD1 matches at 8 bases. The TCR comes from a human donor with classical Hodgkin lymphoma. Sequenced material: peripheral blood mononuclear cells (PBMCs), taken before the second cycle of nivolumab. The CDR3 loop is CASSLAGGTGGEKLFF. The CDR3 nucleotides read TGCGCCAGCAGCTTGGCGGGGGGGACAGGCGGTGAAAAACTGTTTTTT.